This T cell receptor beta chain was captured in a study of low-dose radiotherapy and immunotherapy resistance in tumors. This CDR3 is 15 amino acids long. V gave up 0 bases and J gave up 3 bases, with 10 bases separating them. Germline assignment: CDR1 SGHRS and CDR2 YFSETQ. Time point reported: before trial treatment. The donors' treatment consisted of nivolumab, ipilimumab, aspirin, low-dose cyclophosphamide and low-dose radiotherapy. This clonotype has ten or more counts. Amplification, which lasted around 20 PCR cycles, used a constant-region primer and V-primer adapter to amplify TCRs. Amplification of isolated mRNA was accomplished via in vitro transcription. TCRdb reprocessed the reads via MiXCR and lists one record per CDR3 protein. The sample records tens of thousands of distinct CDR3 sequences, 10% to 15% being singletons.

The chain recombines TRBV5-1 with TRBJ2-1; tentatively, D is TRBD2 (5 bases). The sequence was obtained from a female donor with ovarian cancer. The material was PBMCs, obtained before treatment. The CDR3 bases are TGCGCCAGCAGCTTGGAGAGGGCCGACTACAATGAGCAGTTCTTC. Translating it yields CASSLERADYNEQFF.